This T cell receptor beta chain is drawn from a study of graft-versus-host responses after intestinal transplantation. Study-level information: Transplantation in recipients was multivisceral, liver-intestinal, or isolated intestinal.

Repertoires were generated with immunoSEQ multiplex PCR, while TCRdb's copy carries only in-frame clones and drops some. Of about 2,500 clones in the sample, over 85% are singletons; the top ten hold about 1.5%. Study conclusions and caveats: Peak levels of circulating GvH clones tracked with early post-transplant HvG declines. Ileal or blood samples showed some GvH clones first, and such clones were also found in recipient marrow. The study found high graft-versus-host to host-versus-graft clonal ratios in allografts of patients with graft-donor T cell macrochimerism.

The length of the CDR3 is 13 residues. Germline assignment: CDR1 MNHEY and CDR2 SMNVEV (reference sequence). With 4 bases removed from V and 4 bases from J, the gap between germline ends came to 11 bases. A remark on this clone: No antigen is known for it.

Sequenced material: PBMCs, taken about 20 days after intestinal transplant. The source of this sequence is a human patient who received an intestinal transplant, so some T cells may come from the graft donor. This chain uses TRBV27 with TRBJ2-7, with D tentatively TRBD2 (6 bases). CDR3: CASSWGLGYEQYF. The CDR3 coding sequence is TGTGCCAGCAGTTGGGGACTTGGGTACGAGCAGTACTTC.